This TCR beta chain was sequenced in a study of cytomegalovirus exposure and HLA in healthy donors. Overall study: Genotyping of some 390 donors showed that 80% to 85% belonged to the Caucasian-associated ancestry cluster. Study observations and caveats: Testing in vitro showed a few CMV-associated chains specific for CMV antigens. Productive status was seen about 87% or about 30% of the time for most TCR beta V segments in an earlier analysis.

The V gene's germline CDR1 is SQVTM and CDR2 ANQGSEA. The length of the CDR3 is 15 residues. Between the trimmed V and J ends, which lost 1 base and 1 base, there was a span of 13 bases. Worth noting for this clone: Its antigen is undetermined.

The study ran its PCR with 60 Vbeta and 13 Jbeta primers. The repertoire was sequenced with immunoSEQ multiplex PCR; TCRdb's copy has only in-frame clones and lacks some. Among some 120,000 clones listed, around 77% were seen once. The sample consisted of PBMCs. This receptor was obtained from a woman between 40 and 55 years old in good health and CMV-seropositive. The genes are TRBV29-1 and TRBJ1-1; no firm D call. The CDR3 DNA reads TGCAGCGTTGAAGCTTTTGGACGGGGGAACACTGAAGCTTTCTTT. This sequence encodes CSVEAFGRGNTEAFF.